Included here is one TCR beta chain sequence, with context. Its specificity is unknown. This specimen comes from a study of cytomegalovirus exposure and HLA in healthy donors. Study-wide findings and caveats: Cytomegalovirus-associated TCR beta chains were listed, numbering 150 to 200. A later analysis linked a missense DCLRE1C variant to TCR beta V- and J-gene trimming. Reportedly, diagnosis of cytomegalovirus status by the classifier showed high specificity and sensitivity. DRB1 had the most TCR associations and HLA-C the fewest, a later analysis found, with rates varying by HLA locus.

The PCR contained 60 Vbeta and 13 Jbeta primers. TCRdb keeps only in-frame clones here, not all; method: immunoSEQ multiplex PCR. The table lists approximately 150,000 clones, 77% of them singletons. CDR3 length: 15 amino acids. Trimming cost V 0 bases and J 9 bases; bases outside gene matches: 9. Germline CDR1 and CDR2: SGHRS and YFSETQ. The chain employs TRBV5-1 and TRBJ2-1, with TRBD2 matching 7 bases. This receptor was obtained from a woman aged 25 to 39 in good health and CMV-seropositive. Material: PBMCs. This CDR3 is CASSLGVAGPGEQFF. In nucleotides, the CDR3 is TGCGCCAGCAGCTTGGGGGTAGCGGGTCCTGGTGAGCAGTTCTTC.